This T cell receptor beta chain was documented in a study of glioma-infiltrating T cells after dendritic cell vaccination. Study context: Patients had newly diagnosed or recurrent glioblastoma and received dendritic cell vaccines.

Germline V lookup: CDR1 SNHLY, CDR2 FYNNEI. V lost 5 bases and J 8 bases, leaving 12 bases between the germline ends. This CDR3 has 12 amino acids. TCRB CDR3 was amplified from 2 ug genomic DNA or less. The data were produced by immunoSEQ multiplex PCR, yet TCRdb's version contains in-frame clones alone and is incomplete. The sample includes 93,000 or so clones, about 80% of them seen just once. The specimen was blood, collected before dendritic cell vaccination. J is TRBJ1-2 and V is TRBV2; D is perhaps TRBD1 (6 bases). The clonotype was recovered from a human donor with glioblastoma. The CDR3 nucleotides read TGTGCCAGCAGTCCCCAGGGGCGAGGCTACACCTTC. Translation gives CASSPQGRGYTF.